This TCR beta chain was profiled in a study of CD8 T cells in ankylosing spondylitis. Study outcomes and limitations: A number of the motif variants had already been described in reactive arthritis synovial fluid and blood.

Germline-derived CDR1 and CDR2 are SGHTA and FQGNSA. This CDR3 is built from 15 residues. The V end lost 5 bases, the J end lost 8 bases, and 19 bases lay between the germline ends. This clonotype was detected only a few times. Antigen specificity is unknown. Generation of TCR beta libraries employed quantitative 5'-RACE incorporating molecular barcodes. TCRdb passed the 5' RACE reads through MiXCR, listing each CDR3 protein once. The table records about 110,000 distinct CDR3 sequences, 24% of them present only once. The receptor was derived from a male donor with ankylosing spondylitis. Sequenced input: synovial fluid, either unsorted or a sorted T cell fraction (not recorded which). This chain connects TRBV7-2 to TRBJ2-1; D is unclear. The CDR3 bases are TGTGCCAGCAGCCCAAGCACAGCCCGGTCCCATGAGCAGTTCTTC. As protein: CASSPSTARSHEQFF.